Each of the 19 T cell receptor beta chains below was sequenced from the same sample in a study of memory CD4+ T cells and cytomegalovirus serostatus. The sort gate was single viable CD3+CD4+CD8-CD45RO+ cells for memory CD4+ T cells. Only in-frame clones appear in the TCRdb table, and some are missing; sequencing was by immunoSEQ multiplex PCR. This sample has about 61,000 clones, with 82% found just once. Source material: memory CD4+ T cells from blood. The receptor set was obtained from an adult in good health and CMV-seronegative.

V usage is TRBV15 and J usage is TRBJ1-5; D is ambiguous. The CDR3 has 13 residues. The germline V gene has CDR1 LNHNV and CDR2 YYDKDF (reference sequence). V lost 0 bases to trimming and J lost 6 bases, with 6 bases between them. CDR3 in DNA: TGTGCCACCAGCAGAGAGGGCGCTCAGCCCCAGCATTTT. Its translation: CATSREGAQPQHF. The full variable domain, in which reference TRBV15 and TRBJ1-5 provide the parts outside the CDR3, is DAMVIQNPRYQVTQFGKPVTLSCSQTLNHNVMYWYQQKSSQAPKLLFHYYDKDFNNEADTPDNFQSRRPNTSFCFLDIRSPGLGDTAMYLCATSREGAQPQHFGDGTRLSIL.

This chain joins TRBV6-4 and TRBJ1-5, with a possible D match to TRBD1 (5 bases). V lost 4 bases, J lost 4 bases, and 8 bases lay in between. Germline CDR1 reads MRHNA; CDR2 reads SNTAGT. CDR3 length: 13 amino acids. This CDR3 reads CASSVQANQPQHF. The CDR3 DNA follows: TGTGCCAGCAGTGTACAGGCGAATCAGCCCCAGCATTTT.

The chain uses TRBV5-4 and TRBJ1-2; D may be TRBD1 (5 bases). Germline CDR1 and CDR2: SGHNT and YYREEE (reference sequence). The length of the CDR3 is 15 residues. Trimming removed 4 bases at V and 2 bases at J, with 15 bases between. CDR3 amino acids: CASSPSQGRNYGYTF. The CDR3 DNA reads TGTGCCAGCAGCCCCTCGCAGGGAAGAAACTATGGCTACACCTTC.

The J gene is TRBJ2-2, the V gene TRBV7-2; D ambiguous. The germline CDR1 and CDR2 sequences are SGHTA and FQGNSA. The CDR3 loop spans 14 amino acids. The V and J ends lost 5 bases and 4 bases respectively, with 11 bases between them. CDR3 coding DNA: TGTGCCAGCAGCCCTAACGCGGTCACCGGGGAGCTGTTTTTT. This translates into CASSPNAVTGELFF.

The genes are TRBV4-2 and TRBJ2-7; 7 bases map to TRBD2. Germline CDR1 LGHNA, CDR2 YNFKEQ. V dropped 4 bases and J dropped 0; count of bases not matched to a gene: 12. The CDR3 consists of 17 residues. In nucleotides, the CDR3 is TGTGCCAGCAGCCGAGAAGGGGCTAGCGGTGCCTCCTACGAGCAGTACTTC. It translates to CASSREGASGASYEQYF.

The chain links TRBV6-5 to TRBJ2-7; 8 nucleotides align to TRBD1. Germline-derived CDR1 and CDR2 are MNHEY and SVGAGI. The J segment lost 1 base and the V segment lost 6 bases, leaving 2 bases of the junction unmatched. The CDR3 spans 13 residues. The CDR3 reads CASSRDRSYEQYF. In DNA form, the CDR3 reads TGTGCCAGCAGCAGGGACAGGTCCTACGAGCAGTACTTC.

This clone has a handful of counts. This chain joins TRBV2 and TRBJ2-3; D not certain. In germline, CDR1 is SNHLY, CDR2 FYNNEI. V was shortened by 4 bases and J by 4 bases, with 3 bases between the two germline ends. The CDR3 covers 11 residues. CDR3 sequence: CASSVADTQYF. In DNA, the CDR3 is TGTGCCAGCAGTGTGGCAGATACGCAGTATTTT.

This clone was found a few times. The chain is built from TRBV28 and TRBJ1-2, with D unclear. Germline V gene data show CDR1 as MDHEN and CDR2 as SYDVKM. CDR3 length equals 13 residues. Trimming left V 6 bases short and J 6 bases short, with 14 bases between. This CDR3 reads CASRLRGPHGYTF. The CDR3 bases are TGTGCCAGCAGGCTGAGAGGTCCCCATGGCTACACCTTC.

This clone was observed a few times. J is TRBJ1-5 and V is TRBV30; tentatively, D is TRBD1 (6 bases). The germline V and J ends were trimmed by 3 bases and 2 bases, with 11 bases remaining between them. This CDR3 is 14 amino acids long. Germline V gene data show CDR1 as GTSNPN and CDR2 as SVGIG (reference sequence). This CDR3 reads CAWRTGSGNQPQHF. The CDR3 nucleotides are TGTGCCTGGAGGACAGGAAGTGGCAATCAGCCCCAGCATTTT.

The chain is built from TRBV7-3 and TRBJ2-1; 8 nucleotides match TRBD2. Losses at the gene ends were 5 bases for V and 9 bases for J; bases not matched to a gene: 12. CDR3 length: 15 residues. CDR1 SGHTA and CDR2 FQGTGA come from the germline V gene. The CDR3, as DNA: TGTGCCAGCAGCCGTATGAGCGGGGGTCTGGGTGAGCAGTTCTTC. This gives the protein CASSRMSGGLGEQFF. The whole variable domain, remainder taken from reference TRBV7-3 and TRBJ2-1, is GAGVSQTPSNKVTEKGKYVELRCDPISGHTALYWYRQSLGQGPEFLIYFQGTGAADDSGLPNDRFFAVRPEGSVSTLKIQRTERGDSAVYLCASSRMSGGLGEQFFGPGTRLTVL.

V usage is TRBV6-1 and J usage is TRBJ1-1, with D unresolved. Trimming pared 4 bases from V and 1 base from J, leaving 7 bases between. CDR3 size: 13 residues. Germline V gives CDR1 MNHNS, CDR2 SASEGT. The CDR3 nucleotides are TGTGCCAGCAGTGCTACCAGGAACACTGAAGCTTTCTTT. This sequence encodes CASSATRNTEAFF.

The V gene is TRBV7-2, the J gene TRBJ1-2; D possibly corresponds to TRBD1 (5 bases). CDR3 size: 13 residues. Trimming took off 4 bases at V and 9 bases at J, with 15 bases between the two ends. In germline, CDR1 is SGHTA, CDR2 FQGNSA. In DNA form, the CDR3 reads TGTGCCAGCAGCTCAAGCGGGGGTAATAGCTACACCTTC. It yields the protein CASSSSGGNSYTF.

This chain links TRBV5-4 with TRBJ1-2, with TRBD1 identical over 7 bases. V trimming: 4 bases; J trimming: 0 bases; junction bases outside the gene matches: 6. The CDR3 is 15 residues long. Germline assignment: CDR1 SGHNT and CDR2 YYREEE (reference sequence). The CDR3 DNA reads TGTGCCAGCAGCCCGAAAGGGGGCGCTAACTATGGCTACACCTTC. Translation: CASSPKGGANYGYTF.

The chain couples TRBV5-1 to TRBJ1-1; D gene ambiguous. The V gene's germline CDR1 is SGHRS and CDR2 YFSETQ. There are 13 residues in the CDR3. The germline V and J ends were trimmed by 2 bases and 1 base, with 6 bases remaining between them. The CDR3 nucleotides read TGCGCCAGCAGCTTTGGGCCGAACACTGAAGCTTTCTTT. This encodes CASSFGPNTEAFF.

The rearrangement links TRBV6-5 to TRBJ1-3, with TRBD1 matching over 7 bases. V shed 6 bases and J 0 bases; nucleotides not matched to a gene: 5. CDR1 and CDR2 (germline): MNHEY, SVGAGI. The CDR3 has 15 residues. CDR3 in amino acids: CASRRDSSSGNTIYF. CDR3 sequence (DNA): TGTGCCAGCAGAAGGGACAGCTCCTCTGGAAACACCATATATTTT.

This rearrangement joins TRBV5-1 to TRBJ2-7, with D unresolved. Trimming stripped 2 bases from V and 5 bases from J, with 8 bases between. CDR1 and CDR2 (germline): SGHRS, YFSETQ. CDR3 size: 12 residues. The CDR3 sequence is CASSFRGDEQYF. Written as DNA, the CDR3 is TGCGCCAGCAGCTTCAGAGGCGACGAGCAGTACTTC.

The chain recombines TRBV30 with TRBJ2-2; D might be TRBD1 or TRBD2, each matching 5 bases. Germline V CDR1 and CDR2: GTSNPN, SVGIG (reference sequence). Trimming removed 1 base from V and 5 bases from J, with 14 bases in between. The CDR3 loop spans 15 amino acids. The CDR3 reads CAWSARGLGTGELFF. In nucleotides, the CDR3 is TGTGCCTGGAGTGCCCGGGGCTTAGGAACCGGGGAGCTGTTTTTT.

The chain carries TRBV5-4 and TRBJ1-4; TRBD1 matches at 12 bases. V trimming: 4 bases; J trimming: 8 bases; junction bases outside the gene matches: 15. The CDR3 is 18 residues long. CDR1 SGHNT and CDR2 YYREEE come from the germline V gene (reference sequence). CDR3 in amino acids: CASSPEPGQGAQGEKLFF. CDR3 nucleotide sequence: TGTGCCAGCAGCCCGGAGCCGGGACAGGGGGCGCAGGGGGAAAAACTGTTTTTT.

The J gene is TRBJ2-3, the V gene TRBV7-8; D is perhaps TRBD1 (5 bases). This CDR3 contains 13 residues. Per the germline V gene, CDR1 is SGHVS and CDR2 is FQNEAQ. Trimming took off 5 bases at V and 5 bases at J, with 11 bases between the two ends. The CDR3 DNA is TGTGCCAGCAGCCGGGTTAGGGGAGATACGCAGTATTTT. It is translated as CASSRVRGDTQYF.